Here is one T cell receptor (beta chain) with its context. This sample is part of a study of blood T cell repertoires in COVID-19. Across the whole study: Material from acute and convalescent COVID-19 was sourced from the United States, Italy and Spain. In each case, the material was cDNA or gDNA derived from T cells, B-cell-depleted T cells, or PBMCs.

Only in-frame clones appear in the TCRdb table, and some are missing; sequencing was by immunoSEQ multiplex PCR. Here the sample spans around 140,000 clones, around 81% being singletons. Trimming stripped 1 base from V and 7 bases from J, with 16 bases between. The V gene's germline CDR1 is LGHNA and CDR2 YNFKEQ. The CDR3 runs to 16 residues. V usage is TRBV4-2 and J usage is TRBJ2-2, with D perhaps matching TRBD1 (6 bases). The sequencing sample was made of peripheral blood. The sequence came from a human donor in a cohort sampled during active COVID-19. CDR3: CASSQGFEGVIGELFF. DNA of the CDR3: TGTGCCAGCAGCCAAGGCTTTGAGGGGGTGATCGGGGAGCTGTTTTTT.